The 8 T cell receptor beta chains presented below share a single source sample, sequenced in a study of blood T cell repertoires in COVID-19. The assay was immunoSEQ multiplex PCR, and TCRdb's table has in-frame clones only and misses some. Of roughly 200,000 clones listed, about nine tenths are singletons. The source material was peripheral blood. These receptors were taken from a man aged 35-49 years with acute or convalescent COVID-19.

The CDR3 coding sequence is TGTGCCAGTAGTATAGATCTATCCGGGTTGTATGGCAATCAGCCCCAGCATTTT. It specifies CASSIDLSGLYGNQPQHF. This rearrangement joins TRBV19 to TRBJ1-5; D gene ambiguous. CDR3 size: 18 residues. Germline V gene lookup returns CDR1 LNHDA and CDR2 SQIVND (reference sequence). Trimming took 0 bases from V and 2 from J, leaving 17 bases between them.

The CDR3 DNA reads TGTGCCAGCAGCTTAGGCGATAGAGCGGCCGAAAAACTGTTTTTT. Translation: CASSLGDRAAEKLFF. The genes are TRBV7-9 and TRBJ1-4, with D hard to call. This CDR3 spans 15 amino acids. Per germline, CDR1 SEHNR and CDR2 FQNEAQ (reference sequence). Trimming cost V 1 base and J 8 bases, with 14 bases left between them.

This sequence joins TRBV27 and TRBJ1-1; the D gene is possibly TRBD1 (6 bases). V was pared by 0 bases and J by 11 bases, with 13 bases between. Germline CDR1 and CDR2: MNHEY and SMNVEV (reference sequence). The CDR3 totals 13 residues. The CDR3 coding sequence is TGTGCCAGCAGTTTATCGAGTCCCCAGGGGGCTTTCTTT. Translating it yields CASSLSSPQGAFF.

This rearrangement joins TRBV6-5 to TRBJ2-2; no definite D call. This CDR3 contains 15 residues. Looked up from germline, CDR1 is MNHEY and CDR2 is SVGAGI. Trimming took 2 bases from V and 0 from J, leaving 7 bases between them. CDR3 residues: CASSYVRSNTGELFF. CDR3 nucleotide sequence: TGTGCCAGCAGTTACGTCAGGTCGAACACCGGGGAGCTGTTTTTT.

V is TRBV7-9 and J is TRBJ2-3, with TRBD2 matching 9 bases. The CDR3 spans 16 residues. The ends lost 1 base at V and 3 bases at J; junction bases unmatched: 5. Germline V gene data show CDR1 as SEHNR and CDR2 as FQNEAQ (reference sequence). CDR3 DNA: TGTGCCAGCAGCTTAGGGGCTAGCGGGACGACAGATACGCAGTATTTT. As protein: CASSLGASGTTDTQYF.

This sequence joins TRBV28 and TRBJ2-6; 10 nucleotides match TRBD1. Germline CDR1 MDHEN, CDR2 SYDVKM. The trim removed 4 bases at V and 1 base at J, leaving 4 bases unmatched. The CDR3 consists of 17 residues. The CDR3, as DNA: TGTGCCAGCAGTTCCCCGGGACAGGGGTCTGGGGCCAACGTCCTGACTTTC. Its translation: CASSSPGQGSGANVLTF.

The chain uses TRBV2 and TRBJ1-4, with a tentative D call TRBD1 (6 bases). V shed 5 bases and J shed 5 bases, with 12 bases lying between them. Per germline, CDR1 SNHLY and CDR2 FYNNEI. The CDR3 is 14 amino acids. The CDR3 sequence: CASSKTGMNEKLFF. CDR3 coding DNA: TGTGCCAGCAGTAAGACAGGAATGAATGAAAAACTGTTTTTT.

The rearrangement joins TRBV5-1 to TRBJ1-2; TRBD1 is a possible D gene (6 bases). Germline V gene data show CDR1 as SGHRS and CDR2 as YFSETQ. Trimming pared 4 bases from V and 2 bases from J, leaving 12 bases between. The CDR3 sequence is 14 residues long. This CDR3 is CASSAKQGNYGYTF. The CDR3, as DNA: TGCGCCAGCAGCGCAAAACAGGGAAACTATGGCTACACCTTC.